The 32 T cell receptor beta chains below were found in one sample sequenced in a study of read filtering for tumor transcriptome and immune sequencing. Molecular barcoded adaptors covering alpha/delta and beta/gamma chains were used on approximately 400 ng RNA. In TCRdb, the reads were re-called with MiXCR into one record per CDR3 protein. The sample holds roughly 61,000 distinct CDR3 sequences, over 9% seen once. The sample taken for sequencing was a population of CD138-negative cells sorted from bone marrow. The receptors were gathered from a donor aged 40 or over with multiple myeloma.

This clonotype was recorded at least ten times. V is TRBV11-1 and J is TRBJ1-1, with a weak D call TRBD1 (6 bases). Germline V lookup: CDR1 SGHAT, CDR2 FQDESV (reference sequence). V was shortened by 11 bases and J by 3 bases, with 16 bases between the two germline ends. There are 13 residues in the CDR3. The CDR3: CAVHREVDTEAFF. The CDR3 DNA reads TGTGCCGTACACAGGGAGGTCGACACTGAAGCTTTCTTT.

In this sample, this clonotype turned up many times. This sequence joins TRBV7-9 and TRBJ2-3; D is unclear. With 2 bases removed from V and 6 bases from J, the gap between germline ends came to 12 bases. Germline assignment: CDR1 SEHNR and CDR2 FQNEAQ (reference sequence). The CDR3 consists of 14 residues. CDR3 residues: CASSLNSLEDTQYF. CDR3 coding DNA: TGTGCCAGCAGCTTAAACAGCCTGGAGGATACGCAGTATTTT.

There are many counts of this clonotype. This chain connects TRBV5-1 to TRBJ2-5; D possibly corresponds to TRBD1 (5 bases). The CDR3 loop spans 15 amino acids. Germline V gives CDR1 SGHRS, CDR2 YFSETQ. Trimming stripped 0 bases from V and 2 bases from J, with 11 bases between. The CDR3 coding sequence is TGCGCCAGCAGCTTGGCTACAGGCCAGCAAGAGACCCAGTACTTC. Its protein product is CASSLATGQQETQYF.

This clonotype was counted ten times or more. The J gene is TRBJ2-1, the V gene TRBV24-1; D gene ambiguous. Germline CDR1 KGHDR, CDR2 SFDVKD. Trimming took off 1 base at V and 5 bases at J, with 11 bases between the two ends. CDR3 length: 15 amino acids. CDR3 DNA: TGTGCCACCAGTGATTTAAGTTGGCGGAACAATGAGCAGTTCTTC. As protein: CATSDLSWRNNEQFF.

The sample holds many counts of this clonotype. The chain joins TRBV7-2 to TRBJ1-5; D is ambiguous. Germline lookup yields CDR1 SGHTA and CDR2 FQGNSA. Trimming shortened V by 3 bases and J by 1 base, and 7 bases separated the two germline ends. CDR3 length equals 14 residues. CDR3 nucleotides: TGTGCCAGCAGCTTTGCAGCCAGCAATCAGCCCCAGCATTTT. Amino acid sequence: CASSFAASNQPQHF.

This clonotype was seen ten or more times. The chain links TRBV3-1 to TRBJ2-2, with a possible D match to TRBD2 (6 bases). The CDR3 contains 17 residues. Germline CDR1 reads LGHDT; CDR2 reads YNNKEL (reference sequence). Trimming took 1 base from V and 4 from J, leaving 16 bases between them. CDR3 sequence reads: CASSQGRWAGLTGELFF. The CDR3 DNA follows: TGTGCCAGCAGCCAAGGACGTTGGGCGGGGCTCACCGGGGAGCTGTTTTTT. The full variable domain, in which reference TRBV3-1 and TRBJ2-2 provide the parts outside the CDR3, is DTAVSQTPKYLVTQMGNDKSIKCEQNLGHDTMYWYKQDSKKFLKIMFSYNNKELIINETVPNRFSPKSPDKAHLNLHINSLELGDSAVYFCASSQGRWAGLTGELFFGEGSRLTVL.

This clonotype has a count of ten or more. The chain uses TRBV6-5 and TRBJ1-3; D is uncertain. The ends were cut back, 5 bases at V and 0 bases at J, with 8 bases in the middle. Germline V gene sequence: CDR1 MNHEY, CDR2 SVGAGI. This CDR3 is 14 amino acids long. In nucleotides, the CDR3 is TGTGCCAGCAGTCCTACTTTCTCTGGAAACACCATATATTTT. It specifies CASSPTFSGNTIYF.

The sample holds many counts of this clonotype. V usage is TRBV6-2 or TRBV6-3 and J usage is TRBJ1-2, with D tentatively TRBD1 (5 bases). Trimming stripped 8 bases from V and 3 bases from J, with 13 bases between. This CDR3 contains 13 residues. CDR1 is MNHEY, CDR2 SVGEGT, per germline. This CDR3 is CASCPQGYYGYTF. The CDR3 region has the DNA TGTGCCAGCTGTCCGCAGGGTTACTATGGCTACACCTTC.

This clonotype was observed many times. The chain joins TRBV20-1 to TRBJ2-2; 7 nucleotides match TRBD1. The germline V gene encodes CDR1 DFQATT and CDR2 SNEGSKA (reference sequence). The CDR3 spans 14 residues. The ends lost 1 base at V and 6 bases at J; junction bases unmatched: 5. The CDR3 nucleotides are TGCAGTGCTAGAGCGACAGGGAGTTCCGGGGAGCTGTTTTTT. It encodes CSARATGSSGELFF.

This clonotype was counted many times. This CDR3 reads CASSLGTEAFF. The CDR3 nucleotides are TGCGCCAGCAGCCTGGGGACTGAAGCTTTCTTT. The V gene is TRBV5-1, the J gene TRBJ1-1, with unresolved D. Germline CDR1 and CDR2: SGHRS and YFSETQ. V was shortened by 4 bases and J by 5 bases, with 6 bases between the two germline ends. This CDR3 has 11 amino acids.

By its share, this clonotype is medium-sized. V usage is TRBV7-2 and J usage is TRBJ2-1, with 8 bases lining up with TRBD1. Losses at the gene ends were 5 bases for V and 2 bases for J; bases not matched to a gene: 8. CDR1 and CDR2 from the germline V gene are SGHTA and FQGNSA. CDR3 length: 16 amino acids. The CDR3 DNA is TGTGCCAGCAGCCTGGACAGGGTTGGAACCTACAATGAGCAGTTCTTC. Protein: CASSLDRVGTYNEQFF.

There are many counts of this clonotype. The chain carries TRBV6-5 and TRBJ1-5; D is unclear. The CDR3 runs 16 residues. The V gene's germline CDR1 is MNHEY and CDR2 SVGAGI. The V end was cut by 0 bases, the J end by 7 bases, with 16 bases between. The CDR3 sequence: CASSYSSLPEGQPQHF. For the CDR3, the DNA is TGTGCCAGCAGTTACTCTTCTCTGCCAGAGGGACAGCCCCAGCATTTT.

This clonotype was counted between two and nine times. A much larger clone lies a single base off, so this may be a read error. The chain recombines TRBV20-1 with TRBJ2-3; the D gene is possibly TRBD2 (5 bases). The CDR3 covers 17 residues. CDR1 is DFQATT and CDR2 is SNEGSKA in the germline V gene (reference sequence). The ends were cut back, 0 bases at V and 1 base at J, with 17 bases in the middle. The CDR3 DNA follows: TGCAGTGCTAGAGATATTGGGTGGCGGCGGGGCACAGATACGCAGTATTTT. Translation: CSARDIGWRRGTDTQYF.

This clonotype occurred many times. This chain connects TRBV6-5 to TRBJ1-6; D gene uncertain. The V gene lost 6 bases and the J gene lost 2 bases, with 14 bases spanning the gap. Germline values: CDR1 MNHEY, CDR2 SVGAGI. CDR3 length equals 16 residues. CDR3: CASSSSPGAYNSPLHF. DNA for the CDR3: TGTGCCAGCAGCTCCTCCCCAGGAGCCTATAATTCACCCCTCCACTTT.

The chain combines TRBV20-1 with TRBJ1-5; D uncertain. The CDR3 is made up of 13 amino acids. V lost 6 bases and J 0 bases, leaving 9 bases between the germline ends. Germline CDR1 is DFQATT and CDR2 is SNEGSKA (reference sequence). The CDR3 nucleotides read TGCAGTGCCACGACTGATAGCAATCAGCCCCAGCATTTT. This translates into CSATTDSNQPQHF.

About this clonotype itself: This may stem from a read error, because a much larger clone lies one nucleotide away. The chain joins TRBV6-5 to TRBJ2-5, with no clear D. This CDR3 contains 14 residues. The V gene's germline CDR1 is MNHEY and CDR2 SVGAGI. As DNA, the CDR3 is TGTGCCGGCAGTTACGCGGTGACTCAAGAGACCCAGTACTTC. Translating gives CAGSYAVTQETQYF.

This chain uses TRBV12-3 or TRBV12-4 with TRBJ1-5; 7 bases line up with TRBD1. The CDR3 contains 14 residues. V trimming: 5 bases; J trimming: 6 bases; junction bases outside the gene matches: 7. The DNA for the CDR3 is TGTGCCAGCAGTCGCGACAGGGTATGTCAGCCCCAGCATTTT. Translation gives CASSRDRVCQPQHF.

This clonotype was seen many times. A read error is possible here, since a much larger clone lies one base away. J is TRBJ2-2 and V is TRBV29-1; TRBD1 matches at 9 bases. This CDR3 comprises 15 residues. CDR1 is SQVTM and CDR2 is ANQGSEA in the germline V gene. V shed 6 bases and J 4 bases; nucleotides not matched to a gene: 9. The CDR3 sequence: CSVIQGAPGTGELFF. The CDR3 coding sequence is TGCAGCGTCATACAGGGGGCGCCTGGCACCGGGGAGCTGTTTTTT.

This clonotype was counted a few times. One end of the junction fails to match germline, which may point to a read error. The CDR3 loop is CASGEGSLRGRKTQYF. The CDR3, as DNA: TGCGCCAGCGGTGAGGGGAGCCTGCGGGGGAGGAAGACCCAGTACTTC. V and J are TRBV10-1 and TRBJ2-5; 7 bases are a match to TRBD2. This CDR3 is 16 amino acids long. CDR1 and CDR2 from the germline V gene are WNHNN and SYGVQD (reference sequence).

This clonotype was found many times. V and J are TRBV5-1 and TRBJ1-1, with 8 positions matching TRBD1. J lost 5 bases, V lost 4 bases, and 4 bases had no gene match. Germline-derived CDR1 and CDR2 are SGHRS and YFSETQ. This CDR3 comprises 13 residues. CDR3 region: CASSADRETEAFF. The CDR3 DNA follows: TGCGCCAGCAGCGCGGACAGGGAGACTGAAGCTTTCTTT. Full variable domain (outside the CDR3, taken from reference TRBV5-1 and TRBJ1-1): KAGVTQTPRYLIKTRGQQVTLSCSPISGHRSVSWYQQTPGQGLQFLFEYFSETQRNKGNFPGRFSGRQFSNSRSEMNVSTLELGDSALYLCASSADRETEAFFGQGTRLTVV.

This clonotype was counted between two and nine times. The rearrangement joins TRBV6-2 or TRBV6-3 to TRBJ2-3; TRBD2 matches at 10 bases. J lost 2 bases, V lost 5 bases, and 10 bases had no gene match. The V gene's germline CDR1 is MNHEY and CDR2 SVGEGT. CDR3 length: 17 residues. CDR3 sequence (DNA): TGTGCCAGCAGTAGGACGCGGACTAGCGGTATCACAGATACGCAGTATTTT. Its protein product is CASSRTRTSGITDTQYF.

A word on this clonotype: This could be a read error, since a much larger clone is one nucleotide away. The gene calls are TRBV6-2 or TRBV6-3 and TRBJ1-1; TRBD1 agrees at 7 bases. Germline-derived CDR1 and CDR2 are MNHEY and SVGEGT. The CDR3 has 15 residues. CDR3 region: CASRNDGRGGTEASF. The CDR3 coding sequence is TGTGCCAGCAGAAATGACGGGCGAGGGGGCACTGAAGCTTCCTTT.

Ten or more counts support this clonotype. The chain joins TRBV12-3 or TRBV12-4 to TRBJ1-6; the D is unclear. The CDR3 loop spans 12 amino acids. V lost 6 bases, J lost 8 bases, and 8 bases lay in between. In nucleotides, the CDR3 is TGTGCCAGCAGAATCGGGGATTCACCCCTCCACTTT. Its translation: CASRIGDSPLHF.

A few counts support this clonotype. The chain recombines TRBV7-9 with TRBJ1-2; D is possibly TRBD1 (6 bases). Looked up from germline, CDR1 is SEHNR and CDR2 is FQNEAQ (reference sequence). V dropped 4 bases and J dropped 6 bases, with 24 bases sitting between them. The CDR3 runs 17 residues. The CDR3 region is CASSSTGGPTLTHGYTF. The CDR3 DNA reads as TGTGCCAGCAGCTCGACAGGAGGCCCGACGTTAACCCATGGCTACACCTTC.

This clonotype came up many times. The rearrangement links TRBV11-2 to TRBJ2-7, with a possible D match to TRBD1 (7 bases). Trimming removed 5 bases from V and 4 bases from J, with 15 bases in between. The CDR3 contains 14 residues. CDR1 is SGHAT, CDR2 FQNNGV, per germline. The DNA of the CDR3 is TGTGCCAGCAGCCCCCGGACAGGAGGGTACGAGCAGTACTTC. Residues: CASSPRTGGYEQYF.

A word on this clonotype: A much larger clone is a single base away; this may be a read error. This rearrangement joins TRBV7-2 to TRBJ2-5; D possibly corresponds to TRBD1 (6 bases). Germline CDR1 reads SGHTA; CDR2 reads FQGNSA. The V and J ends lost 6 bases and 2 bases respectively, with 16 bases between them. CDR3 length equals 15 residues. The CDR3 region is CASRGIEGGQETQYF. The CDR3 DNA follows: TGTGCCAGCAGGGGGATCGAAGGGGGACAAGAGACCCAGTACTTC. The full variable domain, completed using reference TRBV7-2 and TRBJ2-5, is GAGVSQSPSNKVTEKGKDVELRCDPISGHTALYWYRQSLGQGLEFLIYFQGNSAPDKSGLPSDRFSAERTGGSVSTLTIQRTQQEDSAVYLCASRGIEGGQETQYFGPGTRLLVL.

This clonotype was seen a handful of times. The gene calls are TRBV3-1 and TRBJ2-2; D is unclear. This CDR3 region has 14 residues. The germline V gene encodes CDR1 LGHDT and CDR2 YNNKEL (reference sequence). Trimming stripped 1 base from V and 4 bases from J, with 7 bases between. CDR3 sequence reads: CASSQAHPTGELFF. The CDR3 region has the DNA TGTGCCAGCAGCCAAGCACACCCCACCGGGGAGCTGTTTTTT.

On this clonotype itself: A much bigger clone sits one base away, suggesting this may be a read error. V is TRBV5-1 and J is TRBJ2-5, with unresolved D. Deletions cut 4 bases from V and 5 bases from J, with 18 bases between. The CDR3 is 15 amino acids. Germline V gives CDR1 SGHRS, CDR2 YFSETQ. The CDR3 bases are TGCGCCAGCAGCCCCCAAGAAAGCAGAAGGGAGACCCAGTACTTC. Translation gives CASSPQESRRETQYF.

The chain uses TRBV7-3 and TRBJ2-1; 8 bases are shared with TRBD2. The J segment lost 8 bases and the V segment lost 0 bases, leaving 6 bases of the junction unmatched. The CDR3 is 15 amino acids. Per germline, CDR1 SGHTA and CDR2 FQGTGA. The chain's CDR3 is CASSLTAGGRDEQFF. The CDR3, as DNA: TGTGCCAGCAGCTTAACTGCGGGGGGTCGCGATGAGCAGTTCTTC.

This clonotype appeared many times. The V gene is TRBV5-1, the J gene TRBJ2-5; no clear D. The CDR3 is 13 amino acids. V lost 0 bases and J lost 3, with 6 bases in between. Germline-derived CDR1 and CDR2 are SGHRS and YFSETQ. The CDR3 DNA reads TGCGCCAGCAGCTTGGAGGGTAAAGAGACCCAGTACTTC. Translating it yields CASSLEGKETQYF.

This clonotype was observed many times. The rearrangement uses TRBV5-6 and TRBJ2-1; D perhaps matches TRBD2 (6 bases). Germline CDR1 and CDR2: SGHDT and YYEEEE. Trimming left V 4 bases short and J 3 bases short, with 17 bases between. CDR3 length equals 16 residues. Here the CDR3 reads CASSGKLSGFYNEQFF. In DNA, the CDR3 is TGTGCCAGCAGCGGAAAACTTAGCGGCTTCTACAATGAGCAGTTCTTC.

Remarks on this clonotype: An end of the junction differs from the germline gene, which may be a read error. The V gene is TRBV29-1, the J gene TRBJ2-1, with D unclear. This CDR3 comprises 13 residues. Germline V gives CDR1 SQVTM, CDR2 ANQGSEA. The CDR3 DNA reads as TGCAGCACTGGGGAACAGACATACAATGAACAGTTCTTC. It codes for CSTGEQTYNEQFF.